Sequencing of this T cell receptor (beta chain) was carried out in a study of blood T cells in healthy people across ages (dated by TCRdb to about 2015). Turning to the overall study: In model experiments, template switching captured roughly one uniquely barcoded TCR beta cDNA molecule for every two T cells. The study measured age-related changes in TCR beta repertoire diversity using deep sequencing normalized with unique cDNA molecular identifiers. Donors were grouped into four age groups: young (average roughly 17 years), middle-aged (less than 40), aged (62) and long-lived (less than 85). To avoid experimental bias, donors of different ages were distributed randomly across sequencing lanes. Using the same blood draw, the study looked at two additional independent replicas of 1 million unique cDNA reads for two donors, one aged 18 to 30 and the other aged 80 or older. The full study reports these points: Observed TCR beta diversity per million T cells fell roughly linearly with age, and a significant reduction was already apparent by age about 43. Compared with the aged group, more naive CD4+ T cells, fewer expanded clones and increased TCR diversity were shown by the long-lived group, suggesting age selection. Bulk unsorted PBMC profiling prevented conclusive comparison of naive and antigen-experienced compartments. Estimates of total diversity based on one million sequenced T cells were considered lower bounds and underestimates. The percentage of naive T cells measured by flow cytometry correlated strongly with observed TCR beta diversity. Because donor CMV infection status was unknown, age-related changes in expanded clonotypes were potentially confounded.

The library was made by 5' RACE. The sequencer was an Illumina HiSeq 2500. A second about 7 to 11 cycle PCR used a sample-barcoded 5' primer and a J-beta primer mix. A template-switch 5' adaptor carrying 12 random nucleotides introduced a unique molecular identifier onto each TCR beta cDNA molecule. Each sample yielded at least 2.5 million CDR3-containing paired-end reads. All of the RNA was converted into first-strand cDNA using the Mint cDNA synthesis kit, with a TRBC-specific oligonucleotide serving as the primer. Following uracil-DNA glycosylase treatment, a first 18-cycle PCR with universal primers M1SS and BC2_uni_R was performed on all cDNA. Per the source publication's procedure: Each sample was normalized by randomly selecting 1 million high-quality reads, each carrying a distinct molecular identifier. Reads sharing molecular identifiers were discarded rather than binned into consensus sequences. MiTCR, with a Q25 quality threshold and the strictest error-elimination algorithm, was used for CDR3 identification, clonotype clustering and error correction. A nonparametric unseen species model with Euler transformation was used to estimate a lower bound on total TCR beta diversity. In-frame beta chains were kept once TCRdb had trimmed the public reads at Q25 with fastp and called clones with MiXCR. Rows are unified per CDR3 protein, each entry keeping the most common DNA and genes. The V and J calls and clone size are TCRdb's, not the authors'. Within this sample are some 900,000 distinct CDR3 sequences, with under 50% of them counted one time only. The leading ten clones occupy roughly 13% of the sample.

Inclusive of the bounding cysteine and phenylalanine, the CDR3 is 13 residues long. Only CDR3 DNA remains: 39 bases, in frame from the first base. The germline V gene provides CDR1 SGHRS and CDR2 YFSETQ. The donors were 40 or so Caucasian individuals from Russia, aged roughly 6 to 100 years, who were systemically healthy. Each donor gave 9 to 10 milliliters of peripheral blood, collected into EDTA-treated Vacutainer tubes. PBMCs were isolated by Ficoll-Paque density-gradient centrifugation, with at least 7 million obtained per sample. Trizol reagent was used to extract total RNA from PBMCs, with at least 5 micrograms per sample. The percentages of naive CD45RAhigh/CD27high T cells were determined by flow cytometry on a PBMC aliquot from every donor. A few counts support this clonotype. What this receptor recognizes is not known. Its ends do not fully match the called genes, so a read error is possible.

This TCR was sampled from a young man in good health. This sequence uses TRBV5-1 and TRBJ1-2; the D segment could be TRBD1, given 5 matching bases. Source material: blood. Here the CDR3 is given as CASSLIGDYGYTF. The DNA reads as follows: TGTGCCAGCAGCTTAATAGGGGACTATGGCTACACCTTC.